Presented here are 9 T cell receptor beta chains from one specimen sequenced in a study of human T cells and chemical hapten exposure. Time point: patch test 1, 2 weeks after DPC sensitization. Treatment meaning: therapeutic diphenylcyclopropenone sensitization with weekly scalp DPC. TCRdb re-analysed the RACE reads in MiXCR, keeping a single row per CDR3 protein. The sample has about 380,000 distinct CDR3 sequences; approximately 5.1% are singletons. Sequencing was performed on whole blood, taken in connection with sensitization to the hapten diphenylcyclopropenone (DPC). Source of these receptors: a woman in her fifties or sixties with alopecia areata. Some clones in this sample may be carry-over from other donors' samples.

In this sample, this clonotype turned up many times. The chain is built from TRBV28 and TRBJ1-1; D unclear. The V end was cut by 3 bases, the J end by 1 base, with 9 bases between. Per germline, CDR1 MDHEN and CDR2 SYDVKM. CDR3 length: 14 amino acids. CDR3 region: CASSLRQWNTEAFF. In DNA, the CDR3 is TGTGCCAGCAGTTTGAGGCAATGGAACACTGAAGCTTTCTTT.

The table lists this clonotype with many counts. The J gene is TRBJ2-7, the V gene TRBV5-1; D uncertain. The CDR3 runs 12 residues. Deletions cut 2 bases from V and 6 bases from J, with 9 bases between. CDR1 is SGHRS and CDR2 is YFSETQ in the germline V gene. The CDR3 DNA is TGCGCCAGCAGCTTAGGGCGGTTCGAGCAGTACTTC. It is translated as CASSLGRFEQYF.

The V gene is TRBV20-1, the J gene TRBJ2-3, with 9 bases lining up with TRBD2. This CDR3 has 16 residues. Germline V gene data show CDR1 as DFQATT and CDR2 as SNEGSKA (reference sequence). J gave up 0 bases and V 0 bases, and 4 bases lay outside the gene matches. CDR3 amino acids: CSARDLAGGSTDTQYF. CDR3 DNA sequence: TGCAGTGCTAGAGATCTGGCGGGGGGGAGCACAGATACGCAGTATTTT.

The chain has TRBV20-1 and TRBJ2-1; D gene unclear. Germline-derived CDR1 and CDR2 are DFQATT and SNEGSKA (reference sequence). V was clipped by 0 bases and J by 9 bases, with 18 bases between them. The CDR3 loop spans 15 amino acids. This chain's CDR3 is CSARDLLPSNSEQFF. DNA for the CDR3: TGCAGTGCTAGAGATCTTCTTCCCTCCAACAGTGAGCAGTTCTTC.

This clonotype was recorded a few times. The gene calls are TRBV7-9 and TRBJ2-1, with 9 nucleotides matching TRBD1. Germline V lookup: CDR1 SEHNR, CDR2 FQNEAQ (reference sequence). CDR3 length equals 15 residues. The J segment lost 2 bases and the V segment lost 5 bases, leaving 4 bases of the junction unmatched. This CDR3 reads CASSKTGGAYNEQFF. In DNA form, the CDR3 reads TGTGCCAGCAGCAAAACAGGGGGCGCCTACAATGAGCAGTTCTTC.

Concerning this clonotype itself: Being one base from a much bigger clone, this may be a read error. This chain connects TRBV7-6 to TRBJ2-1, with D tentatively TRBD1 or TRBD2 (6 bases each). Germline CDR1 SGHVS, CDR2 FNYEAQ. The CDR3 is 12 amino acids. CDR3 DNA sequence: TGTGCCAGAAGCTTAGGGGGGCAGGAGCAGTTCTTC. Its protein product is CARSLGGQEQFF.

The V and J genes are TRBV10-3 and TRBJ1-5; TRBD1 agrees at 7 bases. The germline CDR1 and CDR2 sequences are ENHRY and SYGVKD. The CDR3 covers 13 residues. Trimming at V came to 6 bases and at J to 3 bases, leaving 2 bases not matched to a gene. The CDR3 nucleotides are TGTGCCATCAGAGGGGGCTCCAATCAGCCCCAGCATTTT. Translation gives CAIRGGSNQPQHF.

This chain joins TRBV11-2 and TRBJ2-4; D is unresolved. The CDR3 extends over 14 amino acids. Trimming stripped 5 bases from V and 3 bases from J, with 11 bases between. Germline CDR1 and CDR2: SGHAT and FQNNGV. The CDR3 DNA is TGTGCCAGCAGCCCAACGGCGGTCAAAAACATTCAGTACTTC. It encodes CASSPTAVKNIQYF.

This clonotype appeared a few times. This sequence joins TRBV5-6 and TRBJ2-3; weak D call: TRBD1 (6 bases). Germline CDR1 reads SGHDT; CDR2 reads YYEEEE. This CDR3 has 15 amino acids. V was trimmed by 1 base and J by 3 bases, leaving 12 bases between them. CDR3 bases: TGTGCCAGCAGCTTGAATAACAGGGAAACAGATACGCAGTATTTT. Protein sequence: CASSLNNRETDTQYF.